This TCR beta chain was identified in a study of T-cell memory formation after mild COVID-19. On the study more broadly: In these data, TCR clusters were largely donor specific. Study results and caveats: Some SARS-CoV-2-responding clones were already detected in memory before infection. Contracting CD4+ clones sat mainly in CM and EM; CD8+ in EMRA.

CDR1 and CDR2 from the germline V gene are KGHSH and LQKENI. Trimming left V 1 base short and J 1 base short, with 4 bases between. This CDR3 is built from 14 residues. TCRdb re-called the 5' RACE reads through MiXCR, storing one row per CDR3 protein. The sample gives 500,000 to 600,000 distinct CDR3 sequences, 15% to 20% of which show up once; around 11% is in the top ten. This clonotype was seen ten or more times. Its specificity is not known. The source is an adult woman who had mild COVID-19 (a few samples of this study predate the infection). Cell type and time point are not known. Sequenced sample: PBMCs or a T cell subset sorted from them (not recorded which). The V call is TRBV18, the J call TRBJ2-2, with D hard to call. CDR3 coding DNA: TGTGCCAGCTCACCACAACTGAACACCGGGGAGCTGTTTTTT. As protein: CASSPQLNTGELFF.